This T cell receptor beta chain was profiled in a study of T cells expressing NK-cell markers. Study overall: With respect to HCMV, most of the eight sequenced donors were seropositive, and one was seronegative. Study results and limitations: Of CD8+ T cells, about 1.0-8% belonged to dominant NKG2C+ clonotypes in six donors.

With the 5' RACE reads reprocessed, TCRdb shows one record per CDR3 protein and no DNA. This sample lists more than 400,000 distinct CDR3 sequences; its ten largest clones have 6% to 9.5%. Worth noting for this clonotype: The antigen is undetermined.

The clonotype was recovered from a woman aged 18 to 75 in good health. The sequencing sample was made of blood T cells: a sorted CD56 or NKG2C T cell subset, CD4+ or CD8+ T cells, or bulk PBMC T cells (not recorded which).

This CDR3 reads CASSAVYQETQYF. This rearrangement joins TRBV25-1 to TRBJ2-5. The CDR3 is made up of 13 amino acids. Germline CDR1 MGHDK, CDR2 SYGVNS.